This T cell receptor beta chain was recovered during a study of T cell repertoires in cytomegalovirus infection. Across the whole study: Indications of both CMV infection and matching HLA type were provided by public TCR beta signatures. Study-wide results and caveats: The cumulative frequency of public TCR beta families distinguished individuals who carried CMV together with the relevant HLA.

TCRdb re-derived calls from the reads in MiXCR, one entry per CDR3 protein. The table includes some 940,000 distinct CDR3 sequences, approximately 31% detected once. The CDR3 is 16 amino acids. CDR1 is MNHEY, CDR2 SVGEGT, per germline. V dropped 5 bases and J dropped 1; count of bases not matched to a gene: 7. A few counts support this clonotype. Its target is unknown. The sequence came from a human donor in good health (CMV status not recorded). Some clones in this sample may be carry-over from other donors' samples. This chain connects TRBV6-2 or TRBV6-3 to TRBJ2-1; 8 nucleotides align to TRBD1. The material sequenced was cultured CD8+ T cells from PBMCs, taken from culture after CMV antigen stimulation. CDR3 residues: CASSKTGVKSYNEQFF. The CDR3 DNA follows: TGTGCCAGCAGTAAGACAGGGGTTAAATCCTACAATGAGCAGTTCTTC.